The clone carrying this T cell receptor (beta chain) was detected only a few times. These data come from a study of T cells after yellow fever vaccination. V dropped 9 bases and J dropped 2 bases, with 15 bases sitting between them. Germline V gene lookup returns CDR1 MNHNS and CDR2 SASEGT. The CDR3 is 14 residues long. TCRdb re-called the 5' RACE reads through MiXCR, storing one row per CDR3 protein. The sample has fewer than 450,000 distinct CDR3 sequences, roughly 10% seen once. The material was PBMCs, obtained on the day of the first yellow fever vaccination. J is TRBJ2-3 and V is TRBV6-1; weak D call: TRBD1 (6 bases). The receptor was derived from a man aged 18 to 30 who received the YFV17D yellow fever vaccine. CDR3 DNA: TGTGCCAGTTTCTTCAGGGGAGCCACAGATACGCAGTATTTT. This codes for CASFFRGATDTQYF.